Listed below are T cell receptor beta chains from one sample, sequenced in a study of blood T cell repertoires in COVID-19. Data came from immunoSEQ multiplex PCR; TCRdb stores just in-frame clones and leaves some out. The table lists under 200,000 clones, 70% to 90% of them singletons. Source material: peripheral blood. These receptors originate from a man aged 60 to 69 with active or convalescent COVID-19. Each CDR3 is given with its conserved first and last residue. A D gene is named only where the DNA matches it firmly. Clone size is shown for a subset of rows, as once, few, many or a class of expanded clone.

abundance: -
d_gene: TRBD1
v_gene: TRBV9
j_gene: TRBJ1-2
CDR3nt: TGTGCCAGCAGCGTGGACAGGAGTTTCTATGGCTACACCTTC
CDR3aa: CASSVDRSFYGYTF

abundance: -
d_gene: -
v_gene: TRBV19
j_gene: TRBJ2-2
CDR3nt: TGTGCCAGTAGCCCCAATGGGGGGTTCTCCACCGGGGAGCTGTTTTTT
CDR3aa: CASSPNGGFSTGELFF

abundance: -
d_gene: -
v_gene: TRBV7-8
j_gene: TRBJ2-2
CDR3nt: TGTGCCAGCAGCTCAGGGGCCACCGGGGAGCTGTTTTTT
CDR3aa: CASSSGATGELFF

abundance: -
d_gene: TRBD1
v_gene: TRBV19
j_gene: TRBJ1-1
CDR3nt: TGTGCCAGTAGTGGGACAGGGGGAAGGTTGGGCACTGAAGCTTTCTTT
CDR3aa: CASSGTGGRLGTEAFF

abundance: -
d_gene: -
v_gene: TRBV1
j_gene: TRBJ2-3
CDR3nt: TGCACCAGCAGCCATGCGGGGGGGCGGGGCACAGATACGCAGTATTTT
CDR3aa: CTSSHAGGRGTDTQYF

abundance: -
d_gene: TRBD1
v_gene: TRBV6-5
j_gene: TRBJ2-1
CDR3nt: TGTGCCAGCACCCCCCTCGGGACAGGTAACAATGAGCAGTTCTTC
CDR3aa: CASTPLGTGNNEQFF

abundance: -
d_gene: -
v_gene: TRBV6-1
j_gene: TRBJ2-6
CDR3nt: TGTGCCAGCAGTGACTACAGGGTGGCTGGGGCCAACGTCCTGACTTTC
CDR3aa: CASSDYRVAGANVLTF

abundance: -
d_gene: TRBD2
v_gene: TRBV7-3
j_gene: TRBJ2-3
CDR3nt: TGTGCCAGCAGCCTTAGCGGGGGCCCACTTGGAGATACGCAGTATTTT
CDR3aa: CASSLSGGPLGDTQYF

abundance: -
d_gene: -
v_gene: TRBV6-1
j_gene: TRBJ1-4
CDR3nt: TGTGCCAGCAGTGAGAAGACAGGATACAATGAAAAACTGTTTTTT
CDR3aa: CASSEKTGYNEKLFF

abundance: once
d_gene: TRBD2
v_gene: TRBV5-1
j_gene: TRBJ2-1
CDR3nt: TGCGCCAGCAGCTCAGATAGCGGGGTCGATGAGCAGTTCTTC
CDR3aa: CASSSDSGVDEQFF

abundance: -
d_gene: -
v_gene: TRBV4-2
j_gene: TRBJ1-5
CDR3nt: TGTGCCAGCAGCCAGACTCAGGGTCGGGGGGGTCAGCCCCAGCATTTT
CDR3aa: CASSQTQGRGGQPQHF

abundance: -
d_gene: -
v_gene: TRBV21-1
j_gene: TRBJ1-2
CDR3nt: TGTGCCAGCAGCTCCCCCTGTAGGGGTAGGGGTCCATCGGATGGCTACACCTTC
CDR3aa: CASSSPCRGRGPSDGYTF

abundance: -
d_gene: TRBD1
v_gene: TRBV2
j_gene: TRBJ2-7
CDR3nt: TGTGCCAGCAGCGATGGGACAGAAGTTGACGAGCAGTACTTC
CDR3aa: CASSDGTEVDEQYF

abundance: -
d_gene: -
v_gene: TRBV2
j_gene: TRBJ2-5
CDR3nt: TGTGCCAGCAGGGAGGCTGCGGCTCCTCGGGAGACCCAGTACTTC
CDR3aa: CASREAAAPRETQYF

abundance: -
d_gene: -
v_gene: TRBV6-5
j_gene: TRBJ1-5
CDR3nt: TGTGCCAGCAGCCGGGCATGGGGGGATAATCAGCCCCAGCATTTT
CDR3aa: CASSRAWGDNQPQHF

abundance: -
d_gene: -
v_gene: TRBV5-8
j_gene: TRBJ2-7
CDR3nt: TGTGCCAGCAGCTTCAGGGGCCACCTTCCCTACGAGCAGTACTTC
CDR3aa: CASSFRGHLPYEQYF

abundance: -
d_gene: TRBD1
v_gene: TRBV7-3
j_gene: TRBJ1-1
CDR3nt: TGTGCCAGCAGCACGCAGGGGGCCACTGAAGCTTTCTTT
CDR3aa: CASSTQGATEAFF

abundance: -
d_gene: TRBD2
v_gene: TRBV5-4
j_gene: TRBJ2-3
CDR3nt: TGTGCCAGCAGCTTGGGACGGGAGGGAGATACGCAGTATTTT
CDR3aa: CASSLGREGDTQYF

abundance: -
d_gene: -
v_gene: TRBV5-1
j_gene: TRBJ2-1
CDR3nt: TGCGCCAGCAGCTTGGTTGGGACTCAACAGCAGTTCTTC
CDR3aa: CASSLVGTQQQFF

abundance: -
d_gene: TRBD1
v_gene: TRBV6-6
j_gene: TRBJ1-6
CDR3nt: TGTGCCAGCAGCCGAGTATCGGGGGGACAGGGGCTGGGTTCACCCCTCCACTTT
CDR3aa: CASSRVSGGQGLGSPLHF

abundance: -
d_gene: TRBD1
v_gene: TRBV18
j_gene: TRBJ2-3
CDR3nt: TGTGCCAGCTCACCACTGACAGGGAACACAGATACGCAGTATTTT
CDR3aa: CASSPLTGNTDTQYF

abundance: few
d_gene: -
v_gene: TRBV12-3/TRBV12-4
j_gene: TRBJ1-1
CDR3nt: TGTGCCAGCCGGGGGGTGAACACTGAAGCTTTCTTT
CDR3aa: CASRGVNTEAFF

abundance: -
d_gene: -
v_gene: TRBV5-5
j_gene: TRBJ2-7
CDR3nt: TGTGCCAGCAGCGCAGTAGAGGGATCGGGCGAGCAGTACTTC
CDR3aa: CASSAVEGSGEQYF

abundance: once
d_gene: -
v_gene: TRBV15
j_gene: TRBJ1-6
CDR3nt: TGTGCCACCAGCCCAGAAAGCTCCTATAATTCACCCCTCCACTTT
CDR3aa: CATSPESSYNSPLHF